This passage covers 16 T cell receptor beta chains from one sample sequenced in a study of vaccination and CD4 T cells after COVID-19. As for treatment: approximately 11-day PBMC culture with coronavirus spike peptide pools or control peptides (ViraFEST assay). One should note that the unexposed donor's CD4+ T cells were collected before the COVID-19 pandemic (2011-2018). No cognate antigen is known for these TCRs. Sequencing of cultured CD4+ T cell DNA used the Oncomine TCR Beta short-read assay. MiXCR, run by TCRdb on the PCR reads, gives a single entry per CDR3 protein. There are over 7,500 distinct CDR3 sequences in the sample; roughly a third occur only once, and about two fifths lies in the top ten. What was sequenced was CD4+ T cells from blood, cultured in vitro. Source of these receptors: a human donor in good health.

The rearrangement joins TRBV27 to TRBJ2-1; D tentatively fits TRBD1 or TRBD2 (5 bases each). This CDR3 region has 11 residues. The germline gives CDR1 MNHEY, CDR2 SMNVEV (reference sequence). Deletions cut 8 bases from V and 9 bases from J, with 11 bases between. This chain's CDR3 is CASLKGTEQFF. In nucleotides, the CDR3 is TGTGCCAGCCTTAAGGGGACTGAGCAGTTCTTC.

J is TRBJ2-5 and V is TRBV14; D is unresolved. Germline-derived CDR1 and CDR2 are SGHDN and FVKESK. The length of the CDR3 is 13 residues. Trimming left V 1 base short and J 1 base short, with 4 bases between. The CDR3 is CASSQVVQETQYF. CDR3 nucleotide sequence: TGTGCCAGCAGCCAAGTTGTCCAAGAGACCCAGTACTTC.

The table lists this clonotype with a few counts. V usage is TRBV27 and J usage is TRBJ1-2, with a tentative D call TRBD1 (5 bases). The CDR3 runs to 15 residues. Germline CDR1 reads MNHEY; CDR2 reads SMNVEV (reference sequence). V lost 2 bases to trimming and J lost 2 bases, with 12 bases between them. The CDR3 DNA sequence: TGTGCCAGCAGTTTAGGCGTGGGGCCGAACTATGGCTACACCTTC. Translated, it gives CASSLGVGPNYGYTF.

This chain joins TRBV2 and TRBJ2-1, with 13 bases identical to TRBD2. The CDR3 is made up of 16 amino acids. With V trimmed by 4 bases and J by 5 bases, 5 bases remained unmatched. Germline loops: CDR1 SNHLY, CDR2 FYNNEI. The CDR3 bases are TGTGCCAGCAGTGGCCGACTAGCGGGGGGCGACAATGAGCAGTTCTTC. It translates to CASSGRLAGGDNEQFF.

The chain carries TRBV24-1 and TRBJ2-1, with 8 bases matching TRBD2. J was trimmed by 15 bases and V by 4 bases; bases with no gene match: 16. From germline, CDR1 is KGHDR and CDR2 SFDVKD. The CDR3 has 15 residues. The CDR3 bases are TGTGCCACCAGTGACCCGGGGGGGGGGGCTCTAAAGTGGTTCTTC. Translated: CATSDPGGGALKWFF.

V usage is TRBV6-2 or TRBV6-3 and J usage is TRBJ2-5; 9 nucleotides line up with TRBD1. Germline values: CDR1 MNHEY, CDR2 SVGEGT. The length of the CDR3 is 16 residues. With 0 bases clipped from V and 5 bases from J, the junction kept 7 bases outside the gene matches. As DNA, the CDR3 is TGTGCCAGCAGTTACTCGGCGGGACAGGGTTTGGAGACCCAGTACTTC. Its protein is CASSYSAGQGLETQYF.

V and J are TRBV12-3 or TRBV12-4 and TRBJ2-5; tentatively, D is TRBD2 (6 bases). CDR3 length: 14 amino acids. V lost 5 bases, J lost 3 bases, and 13 bases lay in between. The CDR3 reads CASSGTPPKETQYF. The CDR3 DNA sequence: TGTGCCAGCAGTGGGACTCCTCCCAAAGAGACCCAGTACTTC.

For the CDR3, the DNA is TGTGCCAGCAGTGAACAGTGGCACACAGATACGCAGTATTTT. As protein: CASSEQWHTDTQYF. J is TRBJ2-3 and V is TRBV6-1; D is unclear. The CDR3 is 14 residues long. Looked up from germline, CDR1 is MNHNS and CDR2 is SASEGT. Trimming took off 2 bases at V and 2 bases at J, with 8 bases between the two ends.

V is TRBV9 and J is TRBJ2-7; D perhaps matches TRBD1 (5 bases). The CDR3 runs to 14 residues. V was shortened by 3 bases and J by 0 bases, with 10 bases between the two germline ends. Germline CDR1 reads SGDLS; CDR2 reads YYNGEE. CDR3 sequence: CASSGTDNSYEQYF. CDR3 DNA sequence: TGTGCCAGCAGCGGTACGGACAACTCCTACGAGCAGTACTTC.

By frequency in the sample, this clonotype is medium-sized. V usage is TRBV19 and J usage is TRBJ2-3; the match to TRBD2 covers 11 bases. The V and J ends lost 5 bases and 8 bases, in that order; junction bases with no gene match: 9. Germline CDR1 is LNHDA and CDR2 is SQIVND (reference sequence). This CDR3 comprises 15 residues. CDR3 sequence (DNA): TGTGCCAGTAGTCCCGGACTAGCGGGTACCAGTACGCAGTATTTT. It translates to CASSPGLAGTSTQYF.

As for this clonotype: A much larger clonotype is one base distant, so this may be a read error. V is TRBV20-1 and J is TRBJ1-3; D ambiguous. The V gene's germline CDR1 is DFQATT and CDR2 SNEGSKA (reference sequence). This CDR3 is 14 amino acids long. DNA for the CDR3: TGCGGTGCTCGTGACGTCCGCTCTGGAAACACCATATATTTT. Translating gives CGARDVRSGNTIYF.

This clonotype occurred a few times. The V gene is TRBV20-1, the J gene TRBJ1-2; a possible D gene is TRBD1 (5 bases). This CDR3 comprises 11 residues. CDR1 and CDR2 (germline): DFQATT, SNEGSKA (reference sequence). The V end lost 6 bases, the J end lost 7 bases, and 12 bases lay between the germline ends. In nucleotides, the CDR3 is TGCAGTGCCCCCCGGGGGGGTGGCTACACCTTC. It yields the protein CSAPRGGGYTF.

This chain connects TRBV6-1 to TRBJ2-3, with D possibly TRBD2 on 6 matching bases. Germline V gives CDR1 MNHNS, CDR2 SASEGT. Trimming removed 3 bases from V and 6 bases from J, with 16 bases in between. The CDR3 consists of 15 residues. The CDR3 DNA is TGTGCCAGCAGTGATTCCGGACTACAAGGCGATACGCAGTATTTT. Translation gives CASSDSGLQGDTQYF.

By its share, this clonotype is medium-sized. The chain combines TRBV15 with TRBJ1-3; D unresolved. V gave up 0 bases and J gave up 0 bases, with 9 bases separating them. Germline V gene sequence: CDR1 LNHNV, CDR2 YYDKDF (reference sequence). The CDR3 length is 16 residues. The CDR3 DNA reads as TGTGCCACCAGCAGAGATCGGGTAGCCTCTGGAAACACCATATATTTT. Translation gives CATSRDRVASGNTIYF.

The V and J genes are TRBV15 and TRBJ1-5; D gene uncertain. V lost 0 bases and J lost 4, with 7 bases in between. In germline, CDR1 is LNHNV, CDR2 YYDKDF (reference sequence). This CDR3 spans 14 amino acids. The CDR3 loop reads CATSRDPTNQPQHF. The CDR3 coding sequence is TGTGCCACCAGCAGAGATCCAACTAATCAGCCCCAGCATTTT.

V gene TRBV12-3 or TRBV12-4 combines with J gene TRBJ1-2; 7 bases are a match to TRBD1. The ends lost 6 bases at V and 8 bases at J; junction bases unmatched: 9. The CDR3 is made up of 13 amino acids. Written as DNA, the CDR3 is TGTGCCAGCAGCCGAGACAGGGTGGTGGGCTACACCTTC. This codes for CASSRDRVVGYTF.